Following are 5 T cell receptor beta chains from one sample sequenced in a study of blood T cell repertoires in COVID-19. TCRdb's table, derived via immunoSEQ multiplex PCR, lists solely in-frame clones and lacks some. Altogether roughly 78,000 clones are present, around nine tenths being singletons, with the ten largest covering about 0.5%. The specimen sequenced was peripheral blood. The source is a man in his sixties with acute or convalescent COVID-19.

The chain uses TRBV6-5 and TRBJ2-5, with TRBD2 as a possible D gene (6 bases). The germline V gene encodes CDR1 MNHEY and CDR2 SVGAGI. V shed 6 bases and J shed 1 base, with 12 bases lying between them. This CDR3 region has 14 residues. This CDR3 reads CASRLADPQETQYF. For the CDR3, the DNA is TGTGCCAGCAGATTAGCGGACCCCCAAGAGACCCAGTACTTC.

The chain employs TRBV5-1 and TRBJ2-2; possibly TRBD2 for D (6 bases). CDR3 length equals 13 residues. Trimming removed 7 bases at V and 3 bases at J, with 10 bases between. In germline, CDR1 is SGHRS, CDR2 YFSETQ. The CDR3 DNA follows: TGCGCCAGCCGGGGGTTGGACACCGGGGAGCTGTTTTTT. Amino acid sequence: CASRGLDTGELFF.

This rearrangement joins TRBV21-1 to TRBJ2-7; the DNA was not compared with TRBD2, the D call given in the table. TRBV21-1 is a known pseudogene. CDR3 length: 14 residues. The CDR3, as DNA: TGTGCCAGTCCCACCGGGACTACAACCTACGAGCAGTACTTC. As protein: CASPTGTTTYEQYF.

The V and J genes are TRBV9 and TRBJ2-2; 9 nucleotides align to TRBD1. The ends lost 3 bases at V and 0 bases at J; junction bases unmatched: 3. Germline assignment: CDR1 SGDLS and CDR2 YYNGEE. The length of the CDR3 is 16 residues. The CDR3 region has the DNA TGTGCCAGCAGCGCGAGGACAGGGGCGAACACCGGGGAGCTGTTTTTT. Translation gives CASSARTGANTGELFF.

The chain recombines TRBV24-1 with TRBJ1-4; 11 nucleotides agree with TRBD1. Trimming cost V 4 bases and J 7 bases; bases outside gene matches: 7. CDR3 length equals 16 residues. In germline, CDR1 is KGHDR, CDR2 SFDVKD. CDR3 amino acids: CATSDPRGTGGEKLFF. In nucleotides, the CDR3 is TGTGCCACCAGTGACCCTCGAGGGACAGGGGGTGAAAAACTGTTTTTT.